This T cell receptor beta chain was captured in a study of blood T cell repertoires in COVID-19. About the study: The origin of the acute and convalescent COVID-19 samples was the United States, Italy and Spain. Nucleic acid was either cDNA or gDNA, and it came from T cells, B-cell-depleted T cells, or PBMCs.

Trimming stripped 4 bases from V and 8 bases from J, with 8 bases between. The germline CDR1 and CDR2 sequences are LGHDT and YNNKEL (reference sequence). There are 11 residues in the CDR3. Per the original methods: Reference gene primer amplification in the assay estimated nucleated cell counts. TCRdb keeps only in-frame clones here, not all; method: immunoSEQ multiplex PCR. V, J and clone size reflect that table, while D and trimming were determined from the DNA. Altogether just over 300,000 clones are present, around nine tenths being singletons, with the ten largest covering 1.5% to 2%. The chain links TRBV3-1 (or the pseudogene TRBV3-2) to TRBJ1-1, with unresolved D. The sequence came from a woman aged 25 to 39 with COVID-19, enrolled during active disease. The specimen was peripheral blood. CDR3 residues: CASSREREAFF. The CDR3 coding sequence is TGTGCCAGCAGCCGGGAGAGAGAAGCTTTCTTT.